Presented here are 12 T cell receptor beta chains from one specimen sequenced in a study of T cells in Graves' hyperthyroidism and ophthalmopathy. TCR beta CDR3 regions were amplified from RNA transcripts. A set of HTBI primers served as the primers for a first-round RT-PCR of the TCR CDR3. TCRdb itself ran the multiplex PCR reads through MiXCR, one entry per CDR3 protein. Of roughly 510,000 distinct CDR3 sequences in the sample, approximately 49% were seen once. Sequenced sample: peripheral blood or thyroid tissue (not recorded which). These receptors were collected from an adult woman with Graves' disease, either hyperthyroidism or ophthalmopathy (not recorded which).

The chain joins TRBV3-1 to TRBJ2-2; 8 bases are a match to TRBD2. This CDR3 contains 17 residues. V lost 0 bases, J lost 5 bases, and 8 bases stayed unmatched. Germline CDR1 reads LGHDT; CDR2 reads YNNKEL (reference sequence). The CDR3 spells CASSQEAGRANTGELFF. The CDR3 region has the DNA TGTGCCAGCAGCCAAGAGGCCGGGAGGGCCAATACCGGGGAGCTGTTTTTT.

The rearrangement uses TRBV6-1 and TRBJ2-7; tentative D call: TRBD2 (6 bases). CDR1 is MNHNS and CDR2 is SASEGT in the germline V gene. The CDR3 consists of 14 residues. Trimming stripped 4 bases from V and 2 bases from J, with 12 bases between. The chain's CDR3 is CASSARDSTYEQYF. The CDR3 DNA sequence: TGTGCCAGCAGTGCCCGGGACTCAACCTACGAGCAGTACTTC.

The chain combines TRBV20-1 with TRBJ1-3; D remains ambiguous. This CDR3 is built from 14 residues. Trimming cost V 3 bases and J 4 bases, with 13 bases left between them. Germline V lookup: CDR1 DFQATT, CDR2 SNEGSKA (reference sequence). CDR3 DNA: TGCAGTGCTAGTTTGGTGGGTCTCGGAAACACCATATATTTT. Amino acid sequence: CSASLVGLGNTIYF.

About this clonotype: A read error may produce the germline difference seen at one junction end. V is TRBV7-9 and J is TRBJ2-5; D unclear. Per the germline V gene, CDR1 is SEHNR and CDR2 is FQNEAQ (reference sequence). The CDR3 contains 8 residues. CDR3: CASSHRDF. The CDR3 DNA sequence: TGTGCCAGCAGCCACCGGGACTTC.

This clonotype was picked up many times. CDR3 bases: TGCAGTGCAGGGACTAGCGGGAGCACCGGGGAGCTGTTTTTT. Translated: CSAGTSGSTGELFF. This chain connects TRBV20-1 to TRBJ2-2; 14 bases match TRBD2. The trim removed 6 bases at V and 4 bases at J, leaving 1 base unmatched. The CDR3 runs to 14 residues. Germline V gives CDR1 DFQATT, CDR2 SNEGSKA (reference sequence).

This clonotype was recorded at least ten times. Compared with germline, one end of the junction differs, possibly owing to a read error. The rearrangement uses TRBV7-9 and TRBJ2-7; tentative D call: TRBD2 (6 bases). CDR3 length equals 14 residues. Per germline, CDR1 SEHNR and CDR2 FQNEAQ (reference sequence). The CDR3 region is CASSPHGSPYEQYF. DNA for the CDR3: TGCGCCAGCAGCCCCCACGGGAGCCCCTACGAGCAGTACTTC.

The chain links TRBV7-4 to TRBJ2-7; a weak D match, TRBD1 (6 bases). The CDR3 spans 13 residues. V dropped 9 bases and J dropped 1 base, with 13 bases sitting between them. CDR1 SGHVT and CDR2 SQSDAQ come from the germline V gene. The CDR3 is CARVPTGSYEQYF. CDR3 nucleotide sequence: TGTGCCAGGGTTCCCACAGGGTCCTACGAGCAGTACTTC.

This clonotype was detected a few times. The chain joins TRBV20-1 to TRBJ2-2, with 8 nucleotides matching TRBD1. CDR3 length: 15 amino acids. CDR1 DFQATT and CDR2 SNEGSKA come from the germline V gene (reference sequence). The J segment lost 3 bases and the V segment lost 3 bases, leaving 6 bases of the junction unmatched. CDR3 residues: CSASMDRVDTGELFF. The CDR3 DNA follows: TGCAGTGCTAGTATGGACAGGGTCGACACCGGGGAGCTGTTTTTT.

This chain's CDR3 is CASSPSSGMYQETQYF. In nucleotides, the CDR3 is TGTGCCAGCAGTCCGTCCTCAGGGATGTACCAAGAGACCCAGTACTTC. This sequence joins TRBV6-5 and TRBJ2-5, with D maybe TRBD1 (5 bases). In germline, CDR1 is MNHEY, CDR2 SVGAGI. The V end was cut by 5 bases, the J end by 0 bases, with 16 bases between. This CDR3 comprises 16 residues.

The V call is TRBV7-9, the J call TRBJ2-5; either TRBD1 or TRBD2 may fit D (5 bases each). The J call is uncertain, as TRBJ2-1 better fits the DNA end. The CDR3 sequence is 16 residues long. Looked up from germline, CDR1 is SEHNR and CDR2 is FQNEAQ (reference sequence). The chain's CDR3 is CASSSIRGDNRNEQFF. For the CDR3, the DNA is TGTGCCAGCAGCTCCATTAGAGGGGATAACCGCAATGAGCAGTTCTTC.

This clonotype was picked up many times. This chain links TRBV2 with TRBJ2-7, with D uncertain. The CDR3 has 14 residues. Trimming removed 6 bases at V and 2 bases at J, with 14 bases between. Germline-derived CDR1 and CDR2 are SNHLY and FYNNEI. In nucleotides, the CDR3 is TGTGCCAGCAGACCGGGTCTTTCCCCCTACGAGCAGTACTTC. This sequence encodes CASRPGLSPYEQYF.

V usage is TRBV19 and J usage is TRBJ1-1; the D gene is possibly TRBD1 (5 bases). Germline V gene lookup returns CDR1 LNHDA and CDR2 SQIVND (reference sequence). The CDR3 loop spans 17 amino acids. The ends were cut back, 3 bases at V and 0 bases at J, with 17 bases in the middle. CDR3 residues: CASSMIRVRDMNTEAFF. CDR3 coding DNA: TGTGCCAGTAGTATGATCAGGGTGCGCGATATGAACACTGAAGCTTTCTTT.